The next 11 T cell receptor beta chains were all read from a single sample in a study of OX40 agonist ivuxolimab in advanced cancers. The repertoire was sequenced with immunoSEQ multiplex PCR; TCRdb's copy has only in-frame clones and lacks some. The table lists 30,000 or so clones, about nine tenths of them singletons, with 9.4% in the top ten. The sequenced sample was CD4+ or CD8+ T cells sorted from blood, obtained in a trial of the OX40 agonist ivuxolimab. These receptor sequences come from an adult with an advanced solid tumor such as melanoma, head and neck, liver or kidney cancer.

V is TRBV15 and J is TRBJ2-1, with a weak D call TRBD2 (6 bases). There are 14 residues in the CDR3. In germline, CDR1 is LNHNV, CDR2 YYDKDF (reference sequence). V dropped 3 bases and J dropped 3 bases, with 9 bases sitting between them. The CDR3 DNA follows: TGTGCCACCAGCAGGGCGCGGGACTACAATGAGCAGTTCTTC. Protein sequence: CATSRARDYNEQFF.

The chain has TRBV6-5 and TRBJ1-2, with D possibly being TRBD1 (5 bases). Germline V lookup: CDR1 MNHEY, CDR2 SVGAGI. The germline V and J ends were trimmed by 2 bases and 5 bases, with 9 bases remaining between them. The CDR3 has 13 residues. In nucleotides, the CDR3 is TGTGCCAGCAGTTACGGGACGGATTATGGCTACACCTTC. Encoded protein: CASSYGTDYGYTF.

The chain carries TRBV2 and TRBJ1-1; TRBD1 is a possible D gene (5 bases). There are 10 residues in the CDR3. From germline, CDR1 is SNHLY and CDR2 FYNNEI. Trimming removed 9 bases at V and 12 bases at J, with 14 bases between. This CDR3 is CASAQGETFF. DNA of the CDR3: TGTGCCAGTGCGCAGGGAGAGACTTTCTTT.

The gene calls are TRBV9 and TRBJ2-7; 10 bases line up with TRBD2. This CDR3 is 16 amino acids long. CDR1 and CDR2 from the germline V gene are SGDLS and YYNGEE. Trimming removed 0 bases from V and 3 bases from J; junction bases left unmatched: 6. CDR3 bases: TGTGCCAGCAGCGTAGAACCAGCGGGGGGGCTCTACGAGCAGTACTTC. It codes for CASSVEPAGGLYEQYF.

The chain recombines TRBV5-4 with TRBJ2-5, with TRBD2 matching over 7 bases. The junction had 17 bases not matched to a gene; V was cut back by 3 bases and J by 3 bases. Germline V gene sequence: CDR1 SGHNT, CDR2 YYREEE (reference sequence). The CDR3 sequence is 18 residues long. The DNA of the CDR3 is TGTGCCAGCAGCTCATCCGGGACTACCAGCAACGTAAAAGAGACCCAGTACTTC. This sequence encodes CASSSSGTTSNVKETQYF. Full variable domain (remainder filled in from reference TRBV5-4 and TRBJ2-5): ETGVTQSPTHLIKTRGQQVTLRCSSQSGHNTVSWYQQALGQGPQFIFQYYREEENGRGNFPPRFSGLQFPNYSSELNVNALELDDSALYLCASSSSGTTSNVKETQYFGPGTRLLVL.

This clone was counted only a few times. This chain joins TRBV6-6 and TRBJ2-7, with D uncertain. Germline V gene sequence: CDR1 MNHNY, CDR2 SVGAGI (reference sequence). CDR3 size: 14 residues. Trimming took off 0 bases at V and 3 bases at J, with 9 bases between the two ends. The CDR3 DNA reads TGTGCCAGCAGTTACTCGAGATCGATCTACGAGCAGTACTTC. It yields the protein CASSYSRSIYEQYF.

This clone was observed a handful of times. The chain recombines TRBV7-2 with TRBJ1-5; D not certain. The germline V and J ends were trimmed by 2 bases and 3 bases, with 8 bases remaining between them. The CDR3 loop spans 14 amino acids. Germline lookup yields CDR1 SGHTA and CDR2 FQGNSA. The CDR3 DNA follows: TGTGCCAGCAGCTTAAGGAGTATCAATCAGCCCCAGCATTTT. Encoded protein: CASSLRSINQPQHF.

The V call is TRBV9, the J call TRBJ2-1, with D maybe TRBD1 (5 bases). This CDR3 is 16 amino acids long. The V end was cut by 4 bases, the J end by 2 bases, with 16 bases between. Looked up from germline, CDR1 is SGDLS and CDR2 is YYNGEE. CDR3 sequence: CASSTSLGLAYNEQFF. DNA for the CDR3: TGTGCCAGCAGCACCTCATTGGGGCTAGCCTACAATGAGCAGTTCTTC.

This clone has just a few counts. This chain connects TRBV4-3 to TRBJ2-1; 8 bases fit TRBD1. The ends lost 3 bases at V and 2 bases at J; junction bases unmatched: 3. The germline CDR1 and CDR2 sequences are LGHNA and YSLEER. This CDR3 is built from 15 residues. In DNA form, the CDR3 reads TGCGCCAGCAGCCAGGACAGGGCTCCCTACAATGAGCAGTTCTTC. Protein: CASSQDRAPYNEQFF.

The V and J genes are TRBV7-7 and TRBJ2-5; 8 nucleotides line up with TRBD2. After removal of 5 bases from V and 1 base from J, the junction contained 6 bases not matched to a gene. This CDR3 is 15 amino acids long. The V gene's germline CDR1 is SSHAT and CDR2 FNYEAQ (reference sequence). CDR3: CASSRQRGIQETQYF. CDR3 sequence (DNA): TGTGCCAGCAGCCGGCAGCGGGGGATCCAAGAGACCCAGTACTTC.

The sample holds one count of this clone. The chain recombines TRBV19 with TRBJ2-1; D could derive from TRBD1 or TRBD2 (5 bases each). Germline V gene data show CDR1 as LNHDA and CDR2 as SQIVND (reference sequence). CDR3 length: 14 residues. Deletions cut 6 bases from V and 8 bases from J, with 17 bases between. CDR3 DNA sequence: TGTGCCAGTAGCGGGGCTAGCTTTGGGGATGAGCAGTTCTTC. Amino acid sequence: CASSGASFGDEQFF.